This T cell receptor beta chain emerged from a study of blood T cell repertoires in COVID-19. The wider study: Recovery among Cohort 3 donors was established by two negative PCRs, clearance, or symptom resolution. The cDNA or gDNA used as material had been derived from T cells, B-cell-depleted T cells, or PBMCs.

Under the authors' procedure: The authors estimated nucleated cell counts from reference gene primer amplification. Here immunoSEQ multiplex PCR was the method, and the copy in TCRdb shows in-frame clones only, minus some. The V and J calls and clone size were taken over from that table, and D and trimming were inferred from the DNA. The sample has hundreds of thousands of clones; about 87% are singletons. Germline CDR1 and CDR2: MDHEN and SYDVKM. The CDR3 contains 15 residues. V gave up 6 bases and J gave up 0 bases, with 12 bases separating them. Participants reported their clinical history, and cohort assignment relied on those reports.

The sequencing sample was made of PBMCs or T cells enriched from blood (not recorded which). The V and J genes are TRBV28 and TRBJ2-1, with a weak D call TRBD2 (5 bases). This TCR derives from a man in his forties in a cohort exposed to, infected with or recovered from COVID-19 (not recorded which). The CDR3 sequence: CASSSPGSSYNEQFF. DNA of the CDR3: TGTGCCAGCAGCAGCCCGGGGAGCTCCTACAATGAGCAGTTCTTC.